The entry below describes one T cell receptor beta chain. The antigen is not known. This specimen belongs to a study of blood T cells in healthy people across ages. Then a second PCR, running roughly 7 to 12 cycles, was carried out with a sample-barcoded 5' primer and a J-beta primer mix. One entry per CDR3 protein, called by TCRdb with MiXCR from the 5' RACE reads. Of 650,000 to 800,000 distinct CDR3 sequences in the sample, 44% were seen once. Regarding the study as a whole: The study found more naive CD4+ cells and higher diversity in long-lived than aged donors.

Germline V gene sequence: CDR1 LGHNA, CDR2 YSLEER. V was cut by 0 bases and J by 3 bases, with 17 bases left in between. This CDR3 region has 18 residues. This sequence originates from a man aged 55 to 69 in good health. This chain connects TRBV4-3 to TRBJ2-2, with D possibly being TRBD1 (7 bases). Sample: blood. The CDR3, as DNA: TGCGCCAGCAGCCAAGATAGGGCGCCAGGGGGGCACACCGGGGAGCTGTTTTTT. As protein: CASSQDRAPGGHTGELFF.